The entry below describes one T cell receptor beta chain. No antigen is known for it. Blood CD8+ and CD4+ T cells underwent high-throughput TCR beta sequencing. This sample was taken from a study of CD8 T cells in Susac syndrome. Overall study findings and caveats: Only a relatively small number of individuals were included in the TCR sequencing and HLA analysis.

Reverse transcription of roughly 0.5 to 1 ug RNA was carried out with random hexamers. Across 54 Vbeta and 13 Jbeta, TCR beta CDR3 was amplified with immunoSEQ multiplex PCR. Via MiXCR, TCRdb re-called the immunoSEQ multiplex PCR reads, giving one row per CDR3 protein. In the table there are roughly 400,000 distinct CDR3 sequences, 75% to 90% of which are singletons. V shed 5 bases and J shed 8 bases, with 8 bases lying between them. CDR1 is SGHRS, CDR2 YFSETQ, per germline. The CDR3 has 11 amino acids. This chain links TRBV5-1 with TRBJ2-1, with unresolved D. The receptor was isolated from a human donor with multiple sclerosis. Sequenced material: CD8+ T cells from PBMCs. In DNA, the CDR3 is TGCGCCAGCAGGGGGTCCGATGAGCAGTTCTTC. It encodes CASRGSDEQFF.